The 26 T cell receptor beta chains presented below share a single source sample, sequenced in a study of blood T cell repertoires in COVID-19. Measured with immunoSEQ multiplex PCR; TCRdb has only the in-frame clones, and not every one. The table shows fewer than 300,000 clones, with 81% occurring only once. Sequenced material: peripheral blood. Every receptor here comes from a woman aged 55-70 years with active or convalescent COVID-19.

This sequence joins TRBV7-9 and TRBJ1-4; D not resolved. Trimming left V 2 bases short and J 5 bases short, with 12 bases between. The V gene's germline CDR1 is SEHNR and CDR2 FQNEAQ (reference sequence). The CDR3 length is 15 residues. This CDR3 is CASSLLGRLNEKLFF. CDR3 bases: TGTGCCAGCAGCTTACTGGGCAGACTAAATGAAAAACTGTTTTTT.

This clone was counted once. The chain joins TRBV5-4 to TRBJ1-5; 11 positions match TRBD1. V was clipped by 2 bases and J by 3 bases; unmatched bases: 7. CDR1 is SGHNT and CDR2 is YYREEE in the germline V gene (reference sequence). The CDR3 runs to 17 residues. In DNA, the CDR3 is TGTGCCAGCAGCTTCGGGACAGGGGGAAGGAACAATCAGCCCCAGCATTTT. It translates to CASSFGTGGRNNQPQHF.

This clone appeared a few times. The chain employs TRBV2 and TRBJ2-5; TRBD2 matches 13 bases. CDR3 size: 15 residues. V dropped 8 bases and J dropped 4; count of bases not matched to a gene: 7. Germline CDR1 reads SNHLY; CDR2 reads FYNNEI. As DNA, the CDR3 is TGTGCCAGCGACCGACTAGCGGGGGGCTCAGAGACCCAGTACTTC. Protein: CASDRLAGGSETQYF. Complete variable domain (other parts from reference TRBV2 and TRBJ2-5): EPEVTQTPSHQVTQMGQEVILRCVPISNHLYFYWYRQILGQKVEFLVSFYNNEISEKSEIFDDQFSVERPDGSNFTLKIRSTKLEDSAMYFCASDRLAGGSETQYFGPGTRLLVL.

The CDR3 bases are TGTGCCAGCAGTGAAAGGGGGTATTCCTACAATGAGCAGTTCTTC. Residues: CASSERGYSYNEQFF. The rearrangement joins TRBV2 to TRBJ2-1; D possibly corresponds to TRBD1 (6 bases). The germline V gene has CDR1 SNHLY and CDR2 FYNNEI. V lost 2 bases and J lost 1, with 9 bases in between. The CDR3 loop spans 15 amino acids.

The genes are TRBV12-3 or TRBV12-4 and TRBJ1-2; tentative D call: TRBD1 (5 bases). The CDR3 covers 13 residues. V was shortened by 6 bases and J by 8 bases, with 16 bases between the two germline ends. This CDR3 is CASSPGHPTGYTF. CDR3 DNA: TGTGCCAGCAGCCCCGGACATCCTACGGGCTACACCTTC.

The chain couples TRBV7-9 to TRBJ2-7; unclear D gene. V was clipped by 5 bases and J by 4 bases, with 6 bases between them. This CDR3 spans 11 amino acids. From germline, CDR1 is SEHNR and CDR2 FQNEAQ (reference sequence). In DNA, the CDR3 is TGTGCCAGCAGCCGGGTATACGAGCAGTACTTC. This sequence encodes CASSRVYEQYF. The full variable domain, rest sourced from reference TRBV7-9 and TRBJ2-7, is DTGVSQNPRHKITKRGQNVTFRCDPISEHNRLYWYRQTLGQGPEFLTYFQNEAQLEKSRLLSDRFSAERPKGSFSTLEIQRTEQGDSAMYLCASSRVYEQYFGPGTRLTVT.

The chain is built from TRBV6-5 and TRBJ1-1; tentatively, D is TRBD1 (5 bases). Between the trimmed V and J ends, which lost 0 bases and 5 bases, there was a span of 16 bases. Germline V gene lookup returns CDR1 MNHEY and CDR2 SVGAGI. CDR3 size: 16 residues. CDR3 amino acids: CASSYSGSRGVTEAFF. The CDR3 DNA follows: TGTGCCAGCAGTTACTCGGGAAGCCGGGGGGTGACTGAAGCTTTCTTT.

This clone was seen only once. The chain links TRBV27 to TRBJ1-2, with D hard to call. Germline V gene data show CDR1 as MNHEY and CDR2 as SMNVEV (reference sequence). Trimming left V 5 bases short and J 4 bases short, with 11 bases between. The CDR3 runs 13 residues. The CDR3 here is CASSPRGRYGYTF. CDR3 sequence (DNA): TGTGCCAGCAGTCCCCGTGGGCGCTATGGCTACACCTTC.

This sequence joins TRBV7-2 and TRBJ2-7, with a weak D call TRBD2 (5 bases). Trimming took off 5 bases at V and 7 bases at J, with 15 bases between the two ends. This CDR3 region has 13 residues. CDR1 SGHTA and CDR2 FQGNSA come from the germline V gene. The CDR3 protein is CASSVTTPGEQYF. CDR3 coding DNA: TGTGCCAGCAGCGTGACTACCCCTGGGGAGCAGTACTTC.

The chain has TRBV7-8 and TRBJ2-3; tentatively, D is TRBD2 (6 bases). This CDR3 spans 14 amino acids. The ends were cut back, 1 base at V and 6 bases at J, with 11 bases in the middle. CDR1 is SGHVS, CDR2 FQNEAQ, per germline. The CDR3 sequence: CASSLVTSLDTQYF. The DNA of the CDR3 is TGTGCCAGCAGCTTAGTAACTAGCCTGGATACGCAGTATTTT.

The chain joins TRBV9 to TRBJ2-7; TRBD2 is a possible D gene (7 bases). Germline CDR1 is SGDLS and CDR2 is YYNGEE. The CDR3 consists of 14 residues. V was cut by 0 bases and J by 5 bases, with 12 bases left in between. CDR3 sequence reads: CASSVGGGRDEQYF. The CDR3, as DNA: TGTGCCAGCAGCGTAGGCGGGGGCAGGGACGAGCAGTACTTC.

The V call is TRBV28, the J call TRBJ1-2, with D possibly being TRBD1 (5 bases). V was pared by 5 bases and J by 1 base, with 8 bases between. The CDR3 contains 13 residues. From germline, CDR1 is MDHEN and CDR2 SYDVKM. CDR3 DNA: TGTGCCAGCAGTCCGGGACTTAACTATGGCTACACCTTC. Amino acids: CASSPGLNYGYTF.

This clone was detected only once. The chain links TRBV10-3 to TRBJ2-5, with 7 bases that match TRBD1. CDR3 length: 12 amino acids. The V and J ends lost 4 bases and 6 bases, in that order; junction bases with no gene match: 2. In germline, CDR1 is ENHRY, CDR2 SYGVKD. CDR3 sequence: CAISVQGKTQYF. Written as DNA, the CDR3 is TGTGCCATCAGTGTACAGGGGAAGACCCAGTACTTC.

The chain uses TRBV7-9 and TRBJ1-3; D remains ambiguous. Deletions cut 5 bases from V and 4 bases from J, with 15 bases between. CDR3 length equals 15 residues. Germline values: CDR1 SEHNR, CDR2 FQNEAQ (reference sequence). The CDR3 reads CASSTGLASGNTIYF. The CDR3 nucleotides are TGTGCCAGCAGCACCGGACTGGCCTCGGGAAACACCATATATTTT.

The rearrangement joins TRBV9 to TRBJ2-1; weak D call: TRBD2 (5 bases). Germline-derived CDR1 and CDR2 are SGDLS and YYNGEE. This CDR3 region has 17 residues. The V and J ends lost 0 bases and 0 bases respectively, with 13 bases between them. CDR3 nucleotide sequence: TGTGCCAGCAGCGTAGAGGGAGTTCGCAGCTCCTACAATGAGCAGTTCTTC. Translated: CASSVEGVRSSYNEQFF.

J is TRBJ1-1 and V is TRBV7-9, with D possibly matching TRBD1 (5 bases). Germline V lookup: CDR1 SEHNR, CDR2 FQNEAQ (reference sequence). Trimming took off 5 bases at V and 11 bases at J, with 18 bases between the two ends. CDR3 size: 13 residues. Here the CDR3 DNA reads TGTGCCAGCAGCCCGGGACTCCGGGTGATCGCTTTCTTT. Protein product: CASSPGLRVIAFF.

Here the CDR3 DNA reads TGTGCCAGCAGTAGCGGACAGGGACGCGAGCAGTACTTC. This sequence encodes CASSSGQGREQYF. This chain uses TRBV6-2 or TRBV6-3 with TRBJ2-7, with 8 bases that match TRBD1. The germline V gene has CDR1 MNHEY and CDR2 SVGEGT. The CDR3 consists of 13 residues. Trimming at V came to 5 bases and at J to 6 bases, leaving 6 bases not matched to a gene.

This clone was counted ten times or more. V is TRBV5-6 and J is TRBJ1-2; tentatively, D is TRBD1 (5 bases). The V and J ends lost 1 base and 7 bases respectively, with 20 bases between them. This CDR3 has 16 residues. Germline-derived CDR1 and CDR2 are SGHDT and YYEEEE. CDR3 sequence (DNA): TGTGCCAGCAGCTTGTATGGCAGGGTGAAACTCCTTGGCTACACCTTC. Translating it yields CASSLYGRVKLLGYTF. Combining the CDR3 with reference TRBV5-6 and TRBJ1-2 gives the whole variable domain DAGVTQSPTHLIKTRGQQVTLRCSPKSGHDTVSWYQQALGQGPQFIFQYYEEEERQRGNFPDRFSGHQFPNYSSELNVNALLLGDSALYLCASSLYGRVKLLGYTFGSGTRLTVV.

DNA for the CDR3: TGTGCCAGCAGCCAAGATGGCGGGTTTCCAAGCACCGGGGAGCTGTTTTTT. Translated, it gives CASSQDGGFPSTGELFF. The V gene is TRBV3-1 (or the pseudogene TRBV3-2), the J gene TRBJ2-2; perhaps TRBD2 as D (5 bases). The CDR3 length is 17 residues. V gave up 0 bases and J gave up 4 bases, with 15 bases separating them. CDR1 and CDR2 from the germline V gene are LGHDT and YNNKEL (reference sequence).

In its sample, this clone was seen a few times. The rearrangement joins TRBV5-4 to TRBJ1-3; TRBD1 matches at 7 bases. V shed 0 bases, J shed 0 bases, and the junction held 9 bases outside the gene matches. The CDR3 runs to 18 residues. Looked up from germline, CDR1 is SGHNT and CDR2 is YYREEE (reference sequence). CDR3 DNA sequence: TGTGCCAGCAGCTTGGGTCCCGGGACAGTCCGCTCTGGAAACACCATATATTTT. Translating gives CASSLGPGTVRSGNTIYF.

CDR3 DNA sequence: TGCGCCAGCAGCCAAGGAGCGGCTTCGTATAATTCACCCCTCCACTTT. Amino acids: CASSQGAASYNSPLHF. The chain recombines TRBV4-1 with TRBJ1-6; D is unclear. Looked up from germline, CDR1 is MGHRA and CDR2 is YSYEKL. Trimming took off 1 base at V and 4 bases at J, with 11 bases between the two ends. CDR3 size: 16 residues.

V and J are TRBV10-3 and TRBJ2-7; TRBD2 agrees at 8 bases. Trimming took 4 bases from V and 6 from J; bases not matched to a gene: 14. This CDR3 region has 16 residues. CDR1 is ENHRY and CDR2 is SYGVKD in the germline V gene. The CDR3 DNA follows: TGTGCCATCAGTGGGTTCGACGGGGGGGCTCTTGGCGAGCAGTACTTC. This codes for CAISGFDGGALGEQYF.

This sequence joins TRBV19 and TRBJ2-5; 7 bases line up with TRBD1. CDR3 size: 17 residues. With 8 bases clipped from V and 0 bases from J, the junction kept 15 bases outside the gene matches. The germline V gene encodes CDR1 LNHDA and CDR2 SQIVND (reference sequence). The CDR3 here is CASSAAGQAPYQETQYF. CDR3 coding DNA: TGTGCCAGTTCGGCCGCAGGACAGGCCCCATACCAAGAGACCCAGTACTTC.

The J gene is TRBJ1-5, the V gene TRBV5-6; D gene uncertain. Per the germline V gene, CDR1 is SGHDT and CDR2 is YYEEEE. This CDR3 is 13 amino acids long. V lost 3 bases and J 5 bases, leaving 9 bases between the germline ends. DNA for the CDR3: TGTGCCAGCAGCTGGAACGGGGATCAGCCCCAGCATTTT. As protein: CASSWNGDQPQHF.

The chain has TRBV12-5 and TRBJ2-1, with D possibly TRBD1 on 6 matching bases. The ends were cut back, 1 base at V and 7 bases at J, with 17 bases in the middle. The CDR3 has 16 residues. The germline V gene has CDR1 LGHNT and CDR2 FRNRAP. The DNA of the CDR3 is TGTGCTAGTGGTTTGGCACAGGGAATCCAGGGTAATGAGCAGTTCTTC. This codes for CASGLAQGIQGNEQFF.

Only one count was recorded for this clone. The chain employs TRBV3-1 (or the pseudogene TRBV3-2) and TRBJ1-4; 7 positions match TRBD1. The CDR3 totals 17 residues. CDR1 is LGHDT, CDR2 YNNKEL, per germline (reference sequence). Trimming removed 0 bases from V and 4 bases from J; junction bases left unmatched: 8. CDR3 coding DNA: TGTGCCAGCAGCCAAGATCGGTTGAACAGGGGTAATGAAAAACTGTTTTTT. Its translation: CASSQDRLNRGNEKLFF.